This T cell receptor (beta chain) derives from a study of shared clonotypes between healthy human individuals (dated by TCRdb to the early 2020s). Background for the entire study: A couple of women and a few men aged 18 to 49 years were included in the cohort. Per donor, three plates each were used for CD4 naive and CD4 memory, two for CD8 naive, and one for CD8 memory. To estimate repertoire size and how much clonotypes are shared between individuals, the study performed deep sequencing of blood TCR repertoires from about five healthy adults. Libraries were prepared and TCR repertoires were sequenced by different laboratories using diverse techniques, in order to increase sequencing depth and limit assay-specific biases. Between about 0.9 and 9 billion PBMCs per donor were obtained by leukapheresis.

The V and J ends are trimmed by 4 bases and 7 bases, leaving 16 bases between them. For CDR1 and CDR2, the germline V gene lists SNHLY and FYNNEI. CDR3 length: 14 amino acids, cysteine to phenylalanine. The CDR3 DNA has 42 bases and is translated from base 1. Notes on this clone: The clone's antigen remains unknown. The sample holds no much larger clone one base away, and base qualities are not on file.

Overall study results and their limits: Incomplete sequencing was indicated by rarefaction of sorted-subset datasets, despite the large sequencing depth. Sampling was restricted to blood, and TCR repertoires in tissue are likely to differ from TCR repertoires in blood. Sharing across several donors was observed for around 5% of naive CD4, over 3% of naive CD8, 2% to 2.5% of memory CD4, and roughly 0.4% of memory CD8 clonotypes. Compared with non-shared clonotypes, clonotypes shared by all four sorted-subset donors had higher generation probabilities. Because the study included only a small number of donors, the genetic and exposure-history diversity represented was limited. Estimated clonotype richness was generally larger for naive than for memory subsets. Based on pairwise subsampling, the degree of clonotype sharing among donors was expected to be affected by sequencing depth.

Healthy HIV-negative adults with no recently reported acute infections or vaccinations were included as donors. All donors were Caucasian adults living in Nashville, Tennessee, USA. CD4+ T cells were enriched by magnetic negative selection; naive cells were then positively selected on CD45RA, and the negative fraction formed the memory subset. After blood collection by leukapheresis, PBMCs were isolated using Ficoll-Histopaque density gradient centrifugation and then cryopreserved in the vapor phase of liquid nitrogen. Purity and quantity of every magnetically sorted T cell population were checked by analytical flow cytometry. Genomic DNA was isolated from each sorted fraction and quantified by UV absorbance on a Nanodrop 2000c. Using the deep immunoSEQ assay, TCR CDR3 regions were amplified from genomic DNA by multiplex PCR. Extracted genomic DNA from each cell subset was spread evenly across all wells of several immunoSEQ 96-well plates, with each plate serving as a replicate. For sorted subsets, approximately 190 ng of genomic DNA, equivalent to some 33,000 T cell genomes, went into each replicate PCR. Purified libraries were measured with a Qubit 3.0 fluorometer, size-checked on a Bioanalyzer 2100, and measured again with the KAPA Library Quantification kit. Every immunoSEQ 96-well plate was sequenced on a dedicated single-read 150-cycle Illumina NextSeq 550 flow cell. In the authors' own workflow: Because only junctional sequences without quality scores were contained in the immunoSEQ output, filtering matching that applied to full-length reads could not be performed. Sequences were annotated with PyIR, a Python wrapper for IgBLAST v1.9, using IMGT germline references to assign V/J genes and CDR3. Any read was removed if the V/J assignment was weak (E-value above 1e-6), the CDR3 was missing, or the read contained stop codons, out-of-frame junctions, or ambiguous translated residues. A V3J clonotype was defined by an identical inferred V gene, J gene, and CDR3 amino acid sequence. The percentage overlap between two repertoires was calculated by dividing the number of shared unique clonotypes by the size of the smaller repertoire. Three approaches were used to assess repertoire richness: RTK rarefaction, the Chao1 estimator, and Recon v2.1 estimates of unobserved clonotypes. For all TCRbeta clonotypes obtained by the gDNA method from several donors, generation probabilities were computed with OLGA. TCRdb stores this immuneACCESS table with in-frame sequences only. Part of the clones is absent; in the studies checked, under half of the shortfall reflects unresolved V genes, and no reason is known for the rest. V, J and clone size were drawn from that table, and D and trimming were deduced from the DNA. Present in this sample are 2 million to 2.5 million clones, roughly 93% of which were seen just once. Under 0.45% of the sample is held by the ten biggest clonotypes.

Sequenced: naive CD4+ T cells from PBMCs. The label giving this sample's cell subset or site can be read as: CD45RA+ positively selected. The chain joins TRBV2 to TRBJ1-1; too little of a D gene remains to name it. The clonotype originates from a man aged 18 to 30 in good health. Some clones in this sample may be carry-over from other donors' samples. The base sequence is TGTGCCAGCAGTGCGGTTCTTTCGAGCAGTGAAGCTTTCTTT. The resulting protein is CASSAVLSSSEAFF.